The 26 T cell receptor beta chains below come from one sample, sequenced in a study of blood T cell repertoires in COVID-19. TCRdb's copy holds only in-frame clones and misses some; the assay was immunoSEQ multiplex PCR. Of 63,000 or so clones in the sample, approximately 90% were seen once. Sequenced material: peripheral blood. The receptors were sampled from a man between 65 and 85 years old with active COVID-19.

V is TRBV5-4 and J is TRBJ2-3, with 9 bases fitting TRBD2. With 4 bases clipped from V and 5 bases from J, the junction kept 8 bases outside the gene matches. The germline gives CDR1 SGHNT, CDR2 YYREEE (reference sequence). The CDR3 totals 15 residues. The CDR3: CASSPAGRGGDTQYF. In DNA form, the CDR3 reads TGTGCCAGCAGCCCCGCTGGGCGGGGGGGAGATACGCAGTATTTT.

The chain combines TRBV19 with TRBJ1-2; 8 bases align to TRBD1. CDR1 and CDR2 (germline): LNHDA, SQIVND (reference sequence). The V segment lost 3 bases and the J segment 0 bases; nucleotides outside the gene matches: 9. The CDR3 covers 17 residues. The CDR3: CASSMETGARPNYGYTF. The CDR3 nucleotides are TGTGCCAGTAGTATGGAGACAGGGGCCCGCCCTAACTATGGCTACACCTTC.

The V gene is TRBV3-1 (or the pseudogene TRBV3-2), the J gene TRBJ1-6; no definite D call. Germline V gene data show CDR1 as LGHDT and CDR2 as YNNKEL (reference sequence). Trimming pared 0 bases from V and 7 bases from J, leaving 10 bases between. There are 15 residues in the CDR3. This CDR3 is CASSQDLGRNSPLHF. CDR3 sequence (DNA): TGTGCCAGCAGCCAAGATCTCGGGAGGAATTCACCCCTCCACTTT.

The chain has TRBV7-9 and TRBJ2-1, with 11 positions matching TRBD2. The CDR3 sequence is 15 residues long. V lost 5 bases and J lost 5; bases outside the gene matches: 5. Germline V gene lookup returns CDR1 SEHNR and CDR2 FQNEAQ (reference sequence). CDR3 DNA sequence: TGTGCCAGCAGCCAGGGGACTAGCGGACACAATGAGCAGTTCTTC. The encoded protein is CASSQGTSGHNEQFF. Together with reference TRBV7-9 and TRBJ2-1, the CDR3 gives the full variable domain: DTGVSQNPRHKITKRGQNVTFRCDPISEHNRLYWYRQTLGQGPEFLTYFQNEAQLEKSRLLSDRFSAERPKGSFSTLEIQRTEQGDSAMYLCASSQGTSGHNEQFFGPGTRLTVL.

This clone was picked up one time. The gene calls are TRBV5-4 and TRBJ1-1; possible D gene TRBD1, 5 bases. In germline, CDR1 is SGHNT, CDR2 YYREEE (reference sequence). The V and J ends lost 0 bases and 4 bases respectively, with 10 bases between them. The CDR3 has 14 amino acids. CDR3 protein: CASSLAGGGTEAFF. CDR3 bases: TGTGCCAGCAGCTTGGCGGGGGGGGGCACTGAAGCTTTCTTT.

The rearrangement links TRBV7-8 to TRBJ2-7, with D tentatively TRBD1 (6 bases). The V gene's germline CDR1 is SGHVS and CDR2 FQNEAQ. The germline V and J ends were trimmed by 1 base and 7 bases, with 20 bases remaining between them. The CDR3 has 16 residues. The CDR3 loop is CASSLGAGRNRGEQYF. The CDR3 DNA follows: TGTGCCAGCAGCTTAGGTGCCGGACGGAATAGGGGGGAGCAGTACTTC.

This chain joins TRBV7-9 and TRBJ2-7; 8 bases match TRBD1. Losses at the gene ends were 1 base for V and 1 base for J; bases not matched to a gene: 6. This CDR3 comprises 16 residues. Germline V CDR1 and CDR2: SEHNR, FQNEAQ (reference sequence). The CDR3 sequence: CASSLGPRGRSYEQYF. The CDR3 nucleotides are TGTGCCAGCAGCTTAGGCCCCAGGGGGCGATCCTACGAGCAGTACTTC.

V gene TRBV5-1 combines with J gene TRBJ1-1, with TRBD1 as a possible D gene (6 bases). CDR1 is SGHRS, CDR2 YFSETQ, per germline. The CDR3 sequence is 15 residues long. The V end was cut by 0 bases, the J end by 1 base, with 10 bases between. The CDR3 region is CASSLDGRGNTEAFF. The CDR3 DNA sequence: TGCGCCAGCAGCTTGGACGGCAGGGGGAACACTGAAGCTTTCTTT.

V usage is TRBV19 and J usage is TRBJ1-5; no clear D gene. V was pared by 6 bases and J by 2 bases, with 8 bases between. CDR1 and CDR2 (germline): LNHDA, SQIVND (reference sequence). The CDR3 extends over 13 amino acids. The CDR3 region has the DNA TGTGCCAGTAGGCAGGAACGCAATCAGCCCCAGCATTTT. This codes for CASRQERNQPQHF.

In this sample, this clone turned up once. The chain couples TRBV19 to TRBJ2-3; D is unresolved. Germline loops: CDR1 LNHDA, CDR2 SQIVND (reference sequence). The CDR3 spans 12 residues. Trimming took off 4 bases at V and 7 bases at J, with 9 bases between the two ends. CDR3 DNA: TGTGCCAGTAGTACCCCCCAGAATACGCAGTATTTT. This translates into CASSTPQNTQYF.

The chain uses TRBV5-4 and TRBJ1-5; TRBD1 matches 7 bases. The CDR3 contains 15 residues. Trimming cost V 0 bases and J 5 bases; bases outside gene matches: 5. The germline V gene has CDR1 SGHNT and CDR2 YYREEE (reference sequence). DNA for the CDR3: TGTGCCAGCAGCTTGGGACAGGGCGGGGATCAGCCCCAGCATTTT. It is translated as CASSLGQGGDQPQHF.

This clone was seen once. The chain is built from TRBV27 and TRBJ2-5, with 8 bases that match TRBD1. The CDR3 extends over 14 amino acids. In germline, CDR1 is MNHEY, CDR2 SMNVEV (reference sequence). V lost 6 bases and J lost 5; bases outside the gene matches: 8. This CDR3 is CASRDRVFPETQYF. CDR3 nucleotide sequence: TGTGCCAGCAGGGACAGGGTTTTTCCCGAGACCCAGTACTTC.

This clone was picked up one time. This chain links TRBV15 with TRBJ1-3; the D is unclear. The V gene lost 3 bases and the J gene lost 0 bases, with 12 bases spanning the gap. CDR3 length: 16 residues. Per germline, CDR1 LNHNV and CDR2 YYDKDF (reference sequence). CDR3 region: CATSSLAASSGNTIYF. In nucleotides, the CDR3 is TGTGCCACCAGCAGTCTGGCGGCAAGCTCTGGAAACACCATATATTTT.

This chain joins TRBV30 and TRBJ2-1; TRBD2 matches 13 bases. V trimming: 2 bases; J trimming: 14 bases; junction bases outside the gene matches: 9. In germline, CDR1 is GTSNPN, CDR2 SVGIG (reference sequence). The CDR3 is 14 amino acids. CDR3 in amino acids: CAWSIDRTSGSKFF. CDR3 coding DNA: TGTGCCTGGAGTATTGACAGGACTAGCGGGAGTAAGTTCTTC.

This chain links TRBV29-1 with TRBJ2-7; 8 bases align to TRBD2. Germline CDR1 and CDR2: SQVTM and ANQGSEA. V lost 0 bases to trimming and J lost 4 bases; unmatched junction nucleotides: 5. The CDR3 length is 14 residues. CDR3 bases: TGCAGCGTTGAAGACCGGGAGGGGGGTTACGAGCAGTACTTC. Its protein product is CSVEDREGGYEQYF.

V is TRBV19 and J is TRBJ2-2; TRBD2 matches at 9 bases. V shed 7 bases, J shed 5 bases, and the junction held 11 bases outside the gene matches. Per germline, CDR1 LNHDA and CDR2 SQIVND (reference sequence). The CDR3 is 16 residues long. The CDR3 coding sequence is TGTGCCAGTAACCCCGGTAGCGGGAGACGGACCGGGGAGCTGTTTTTT. As protein: CASNPGSGRRTGELFF.

This rearrangement joins TRBV18 to TRBJ2-1, with TRBD2 matching over 15 bases. In germline, CDR1 is KGHSH, CDR2 LQKENI. This CDR3 spans 17 amino acids. The ends lost 2 bases at V and 10 bases at J; junction bases unmatched: 9. Written as DNA, the CDR3 is TGTGCCAGCTCACCAGCAACACGGACTAGCGGGAGGGCAGAGCAGTTCTTC. It codes for CASSPATRTSGRAEQFF.

CDR3 protein: CASTPSRGGNIQYF. DNA for the CDR3: TGTGCCAGCACCCCGTCCCGGGGGGGGAACATTCAGTACTTC. This chain uses TRBV7-8 with TRBJ2-4, with 8 bases fitting TRBD2. V lost 7 bases, J lost 7 bases, and 9 bases stayed unmatched. Per germline, CDR1 SGHVS and CDR2 FQNEAQ. The CDR3 is 14 residues long. Full variable domain (remainder filled in from reference TRBV7-8 and TRBJ2-4): GAGVSQSPRYKVAKRGQDVALRCDPISGHVSLFWYQQALGQGPEFLTYFQNEAQLDKSGLPSDRFFAERPEGSVSTLKIQRTQQEDSAVYLCASTPSRGGNIQYFGAGTRLSVL.

This clone showed up just a few times. V usage is TRBV4-3 and J usage is TRBJ2-7, with D possibly being TRBD2 (5 bases). CDR3 size: 14 residues. V gave up 0 bases and J gave up 3 bases, with 9 bases separating them. Germline V CDR1 and CDR2: LGHNA, YSLEER. The CDR3 region is CASSQDGGYYEQYF. In DNA form, the CDR3 reads TGCGCCAGCAGCCAAGATGGAGGCTACTACGAGCAGTACTTC.

The chain links TRBV5-4 to TRBJ1-4; tentative D call: TRBD1 (5 bases). The CDR3 loop spans 19 amino acids. Germline CDR1 and CDR2: SGHNT and YYREEE (reference sequence). The ends were cut back, 4 bases at V and 2 bases at J, with 24 bases in the middle. CDR3 loop: CASSPDLVSGKGTNEKLFF. In DNA form, the CDR3 reads TGTGCCAGCAGCCCTGACCTGGTCTCAGGGAAAGGGACTAATGAAAAACTGTTTTTT.

The V gene is TRBV28, the J gene TRBJ2-7, with D maybe TRBD2 (5 bases). Germline V gene lookup returns CDR1 MDHEN and CDR2 SYDVKM. V was cut by 0 bases and J by 7 bases, with 7 bases left in between. This CDR3 has 12 amino acids. CDR3: CASSLWSGEQYF. CDR3 nucleotides: TGTGCCAGCAGTTTATGGTCGGGAGAGCAGTACTTC.

The genes are TRBV14 and TRBJ2-7; D may be TRBD1 (5 bases). The CDR3 totals 14 residues. With 1 base removed from V and 7 bases from J, the gap between germline ends came to 14 bases. In germline, CDR1 is SGHDN, CDR2 FVKESK. CDR3 nucleotide sequence: TGTGCCAGCAGCCAAGGTGGCAGGGCCCCTGAGCAGTACTTC. Encoded protein: CASSQGGRAPEQYF.

The chain joins TRBV27 to TRBJ2-3; TRBD1 aligns across 10 bases. Germline CDR1 MNHEY, CDR2 SMNVEV (reference sequence). The V and J ends lost 5 bases and 2 bases, in that order; junction bases with no gene match: 13. The CDR3 sequence is 18 residues long. For the CDR3, the DNA is TGTGCCAGCAGTCCCCACACTGGGACAGGGGCGATCACAGATACGCAGTATTTT. This encodes CASSPHTGTGAITDTQYF.

V and J are TRBV7-2 and TRBJ2-7; the match to TRBD2 covers 9 bases. With V trimmed by 5 bases and J by 3 bases, 11 bases remained unmatched. Germline-derived CDR1 and CDR2 are SGHTA and FQGNSA. This CDR3 contains 16 residues. Here the CDR3 DNA reads TGTGCCAGCAGCCTCCCCTGGGTAGCGGGAGTCTACGAGCAGTACTTC. Its translation is CASSLPWVAGVYEQYF.

V and J are TRBV5-4 and TRBJ2-6; D remains ambiguous. The CDR3 is made up of 15 amino acids. Germline V lookup: CDR1 SGHNT, CDR2 YYREEE (reference sequence). Trimming took off 4 bases at V and 4 bases at J, with 12 bases between the two ends. The CDR3 here is CASSPPSGGANVLTF. In DNA form, the CDR3 reads TGTGCCAGCAGCCCACCCAGTGGCGGGGCCAACGTCCTGACTTTC.

The chain joins TRBV4-3 to TRBJ1-1; the D gene is possibly TRBD1 (6 bases). Trimming removed 4 bases from V and 4 bases from J, with 16 bases in between. The CDR3 runs 15 residues. The germline V gene encodes CDR1 LGHNA and CDR2 YSLEER. The CDR3 DNA sequence: TGCGCCAGCAGCCCGGGGGGCAGGCCGCCCACTGAAGCTTTCTTT. Protein: CASSPGGRPPTEAFF.